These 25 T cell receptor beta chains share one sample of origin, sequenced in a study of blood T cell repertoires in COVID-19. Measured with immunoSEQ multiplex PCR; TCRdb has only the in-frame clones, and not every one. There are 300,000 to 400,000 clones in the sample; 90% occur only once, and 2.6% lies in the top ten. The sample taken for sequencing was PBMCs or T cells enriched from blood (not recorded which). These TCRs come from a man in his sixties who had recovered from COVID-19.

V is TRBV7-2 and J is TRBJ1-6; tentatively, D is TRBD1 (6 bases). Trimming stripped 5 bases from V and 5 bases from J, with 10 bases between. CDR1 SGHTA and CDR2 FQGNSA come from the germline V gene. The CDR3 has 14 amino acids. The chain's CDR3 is CASSQQGNNSPLHF. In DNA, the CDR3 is TGTGCCAGCAGCCAACAGGGAAATAATTCACCCCTCCACTTT.

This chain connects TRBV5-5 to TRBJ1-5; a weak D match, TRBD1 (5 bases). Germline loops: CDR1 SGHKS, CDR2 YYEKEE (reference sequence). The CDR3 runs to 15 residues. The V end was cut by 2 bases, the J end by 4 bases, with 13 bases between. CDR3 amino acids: CASSFGARENQPQHF. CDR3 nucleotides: TGTGCCAGCAGCTTTGGGGCGAGAGAAAATCAGCCCCAGCATTTT. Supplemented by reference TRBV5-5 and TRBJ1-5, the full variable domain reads DAGVTQSPTHLIKTRGQQVTLRCSPISGHKSVSWYQQVLGQGPQFIFQYYEKEERGRGNFPDRFSARQFPNYSSELNVNALLLGDSALYLCASSFGARENQPQHFGDGTRLSIL.

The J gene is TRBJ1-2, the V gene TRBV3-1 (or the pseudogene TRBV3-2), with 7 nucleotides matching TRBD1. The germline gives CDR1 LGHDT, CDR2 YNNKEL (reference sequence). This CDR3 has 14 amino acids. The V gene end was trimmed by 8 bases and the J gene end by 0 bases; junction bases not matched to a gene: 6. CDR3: CASGIRGSNYGYTF. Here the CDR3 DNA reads TGTGCCAGCGGAATCAGGGGGTCTAACTATGGCTACACCTTC.

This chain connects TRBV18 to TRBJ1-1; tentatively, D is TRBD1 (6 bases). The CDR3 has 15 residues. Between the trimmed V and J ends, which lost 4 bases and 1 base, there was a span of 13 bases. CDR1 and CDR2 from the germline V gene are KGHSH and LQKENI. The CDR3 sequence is CASSQQGAGNTEAFF. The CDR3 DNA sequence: TGTGCCAGCTCACAACAGGGCGCCGGGAACACTGAAGCTTTCTTT.

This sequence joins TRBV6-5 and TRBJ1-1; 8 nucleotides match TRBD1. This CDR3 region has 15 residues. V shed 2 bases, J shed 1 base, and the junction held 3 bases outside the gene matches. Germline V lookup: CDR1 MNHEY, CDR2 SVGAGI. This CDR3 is CASSYLQGGNTEAFF. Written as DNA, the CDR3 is TGTGCCAGCAGTTACCTACAGGGGGGGAACACTGAAGCTTTCTTT.

The CDR3 spells CASSTRRGGDTGELFF. The DNA of the CDR3 is TGTGCCAGTAGTACACGTCGGGGGGGAGACACCGGGGAGCTGTTTTTT. The chain links TRBV19 to TRBJ2-2; 8 positions agree with TRBD2. The J segment lost 3 bases and the V segment lost 4 bases, leaving 7 bases of the junction unmatched. CDR1 and CDR2 (germline): LNHDA, SQIVND (reference sequence). This CDR3 region has 16 residues.

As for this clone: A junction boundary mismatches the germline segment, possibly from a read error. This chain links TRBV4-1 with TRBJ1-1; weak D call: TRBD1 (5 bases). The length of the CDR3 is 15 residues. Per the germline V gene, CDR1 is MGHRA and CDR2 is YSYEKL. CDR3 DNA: TGCGCCAGCAGCCAAGGTGGGGGGGAAGGACGTGAAGTTTTCTTT. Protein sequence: CASSQGGGEGREVFF.

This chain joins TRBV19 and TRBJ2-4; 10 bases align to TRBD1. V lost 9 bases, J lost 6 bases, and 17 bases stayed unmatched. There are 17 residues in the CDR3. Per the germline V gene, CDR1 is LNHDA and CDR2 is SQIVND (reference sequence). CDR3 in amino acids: CASSGTGDSFLINIQYF. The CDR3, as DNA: TGTGCCAGCTCCGGGACAGGGGATAGTTTTCTAATAAACATTCAGTACTTC.

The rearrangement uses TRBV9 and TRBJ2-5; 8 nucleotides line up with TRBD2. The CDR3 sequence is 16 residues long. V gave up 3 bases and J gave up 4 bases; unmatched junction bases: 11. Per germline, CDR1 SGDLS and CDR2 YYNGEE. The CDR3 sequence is CASSARLTSGGETQYF. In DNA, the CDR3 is TGTGCCAGCAGCGCCCGTCTTACTAGCGGAGGAGAGACCCAGTACTTC.

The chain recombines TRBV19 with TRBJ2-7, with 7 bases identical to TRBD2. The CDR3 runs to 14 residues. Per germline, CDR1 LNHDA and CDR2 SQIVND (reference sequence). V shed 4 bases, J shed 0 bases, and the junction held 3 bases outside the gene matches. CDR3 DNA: TGTGCCAGTAGTAAGCGGGGATCCTCCTACGAGCAGTACTTC. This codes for CASSKRGSSYEQYF.

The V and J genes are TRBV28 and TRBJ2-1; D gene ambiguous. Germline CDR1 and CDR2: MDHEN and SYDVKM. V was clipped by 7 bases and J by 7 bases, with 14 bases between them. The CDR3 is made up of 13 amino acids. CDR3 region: CASTLTRRNEQFF. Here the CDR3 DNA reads TGTGCCAGCACCCTGACACGGCGAAATGAGCAGTTCTTC.

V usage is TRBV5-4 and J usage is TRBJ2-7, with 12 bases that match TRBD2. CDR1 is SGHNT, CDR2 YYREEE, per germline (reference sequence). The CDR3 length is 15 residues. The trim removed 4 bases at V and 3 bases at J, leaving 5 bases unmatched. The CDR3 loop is CASSRTSGEFYEQYF. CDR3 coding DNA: TGTGCCAGCAGCAGGACTAGCGGGGAGTTCTACGAGCAGTACTTC.

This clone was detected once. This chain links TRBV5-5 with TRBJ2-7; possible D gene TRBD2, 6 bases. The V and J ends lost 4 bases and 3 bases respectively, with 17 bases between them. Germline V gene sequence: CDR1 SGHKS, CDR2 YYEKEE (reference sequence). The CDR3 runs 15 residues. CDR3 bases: TGTGCCAGCAGCCCAAGGGCGGGAAACAACTACGAGCAGTACTTC. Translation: CASSPRAGNNYEQYF. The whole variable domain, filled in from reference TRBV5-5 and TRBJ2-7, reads DAGVTQSPTHLIKTRGQQVTLRCSPISGHKSVSWYQQVLGQGPQFIFQYYEKEERGRGNFPDRFSARQFPNYSSELNVNALLLGDSALYLCASSPRAGNNYEQYFGPGTRLTVT.

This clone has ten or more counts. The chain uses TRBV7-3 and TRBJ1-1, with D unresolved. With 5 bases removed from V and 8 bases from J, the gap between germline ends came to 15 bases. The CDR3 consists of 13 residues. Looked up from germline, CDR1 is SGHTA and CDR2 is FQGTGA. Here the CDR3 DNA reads TGTGCCAGCAGCCCCGGGAGCCTCGGAGAAGCTTTCTTT. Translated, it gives CASSPGSLGEAFF.

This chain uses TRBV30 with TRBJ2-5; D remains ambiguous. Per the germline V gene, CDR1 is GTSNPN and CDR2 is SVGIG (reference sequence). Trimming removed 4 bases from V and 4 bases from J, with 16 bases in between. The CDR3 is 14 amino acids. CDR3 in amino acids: CAWNLPGSGETQYF. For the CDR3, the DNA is TGTGCCTGGAATCTCCCTGGCTCAGGAGAGACCCAGTACTTC.

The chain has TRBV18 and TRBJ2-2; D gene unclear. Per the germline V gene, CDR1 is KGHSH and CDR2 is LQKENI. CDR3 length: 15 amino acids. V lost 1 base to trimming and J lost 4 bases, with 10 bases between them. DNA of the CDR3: TGTGCCAGCTCACCACGTACTCCTGGCACCGGGGAGCTGTTTTTT. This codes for CASSPRTPGTGELFF.

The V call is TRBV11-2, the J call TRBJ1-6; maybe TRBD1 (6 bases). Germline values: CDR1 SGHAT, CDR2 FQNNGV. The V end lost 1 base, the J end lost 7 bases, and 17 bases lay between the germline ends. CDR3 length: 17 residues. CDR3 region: CASSLVYSGGSNSPLHF. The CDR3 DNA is TGTGCCAGCAGCTTAGTGTACTCGGGGGGCTCAAATTCACCCCTCCACTTT. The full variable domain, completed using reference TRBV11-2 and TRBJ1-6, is EAGVAQSPRYKIIEKRQSVAFWCNPISGHATLYWYQQILGQGPKLLIQFQNNGVVDDSQLPKDRFSAERLKGVDSTLKIQPAKLEDSAVYLCASSLVYSGGSNSPLHFGNGTRLTVT.

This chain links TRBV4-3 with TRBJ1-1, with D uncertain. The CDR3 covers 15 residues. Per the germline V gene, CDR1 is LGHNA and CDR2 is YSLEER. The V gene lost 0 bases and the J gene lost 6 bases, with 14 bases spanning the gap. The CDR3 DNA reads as TGCGCCAGCAGCCAAGATCTTTCAGGTTACGCTGAAGCTTTCTTT. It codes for CASSQDLSGYAEAFF.

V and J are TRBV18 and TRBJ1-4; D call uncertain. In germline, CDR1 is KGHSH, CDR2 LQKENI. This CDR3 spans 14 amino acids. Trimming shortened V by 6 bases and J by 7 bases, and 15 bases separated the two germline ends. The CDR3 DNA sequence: TGTGCCAGCTCCGCTAACTCCGGCGGTGAAAAACTGTTTTTT. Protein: CASSANSGGEKLFF. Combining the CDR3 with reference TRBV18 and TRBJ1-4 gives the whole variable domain NAGVMQNPRHLVRRRGQEARLRCSPMKGHSHVYWYRQLPEEGLKFMVYLQKENIIDESGMPKERFSAEFPKEGPSILRIQQVVRGDSAAYFCASSANSGGEKLFFGSGTQLSVL.

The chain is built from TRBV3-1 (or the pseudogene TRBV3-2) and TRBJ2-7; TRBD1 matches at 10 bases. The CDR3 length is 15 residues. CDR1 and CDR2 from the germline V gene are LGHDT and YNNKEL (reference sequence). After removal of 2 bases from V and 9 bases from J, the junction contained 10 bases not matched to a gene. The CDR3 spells CASSQIGTGAGGQYF. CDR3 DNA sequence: TGTGCCAGCAGCCAAATCGGGACAGGGGCCGGCGGGCAGTACTTC.

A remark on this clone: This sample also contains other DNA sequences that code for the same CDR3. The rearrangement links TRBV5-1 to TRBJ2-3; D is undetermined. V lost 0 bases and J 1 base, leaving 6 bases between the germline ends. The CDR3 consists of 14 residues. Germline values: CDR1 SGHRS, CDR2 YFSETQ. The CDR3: CASSLGPGTDTQYF. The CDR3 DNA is TGCGCCAGCAGCTTGGGTCCTGGCACAGATACGCAGTATTTT.

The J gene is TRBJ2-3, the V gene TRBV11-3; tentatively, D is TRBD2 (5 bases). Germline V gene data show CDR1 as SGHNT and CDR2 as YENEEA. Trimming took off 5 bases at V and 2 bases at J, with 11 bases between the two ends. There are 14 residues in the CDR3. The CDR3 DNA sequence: TGTGCCAGCAGCGCGGGTTCAAACACAGATACGCAGTATTTT. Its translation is CASSAGSNTDTQYF. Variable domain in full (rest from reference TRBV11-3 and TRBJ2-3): EAGVVQSPRYKIIEKKQPVAFWCNPISGHNTLYWYLQNLGQGPELLIRYENEEAVDDSQLPKDRFSAERLKGVDSTLKIQPAELGDSAVYLCASSAGSNTDTQYFGPGTRLTVL.

The CDR3 loop reads CAWSVLVNTGELFF. The CDR3 DNA is TGTGCCTGGAGTGTACTAGTGAACACCGGGGAGCTGTTTTTT. The J gene is TRBJ2-2, the V gene TRBV30; tentatively, D is TRBD2 (5 bases). There are 14 residues in the CDR3. The V gene lost 0 bases and the J gene lost 1 base, with 6 bases spanning the gap. Germline values: CDR1 GTSNPN, CDR2 SVGIG (reference sequence).

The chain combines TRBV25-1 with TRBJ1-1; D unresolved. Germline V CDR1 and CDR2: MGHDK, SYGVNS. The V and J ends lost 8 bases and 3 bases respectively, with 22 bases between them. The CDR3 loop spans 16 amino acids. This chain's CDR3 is CASAAGYVVGDTEAFF. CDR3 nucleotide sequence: TGTGCCAGCGCCGCGGGGTATGTCGTTGGGGACACTGAAGCTTTCTTT.

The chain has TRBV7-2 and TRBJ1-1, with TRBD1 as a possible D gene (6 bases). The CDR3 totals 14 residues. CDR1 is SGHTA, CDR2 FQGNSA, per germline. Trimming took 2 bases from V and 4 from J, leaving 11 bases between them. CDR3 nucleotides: TGTGCCAGCAGCTTATACAGGGAGGGCACTGAAGCTTTCTTT. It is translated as CASSLYREGTEAFF.